The sample holds a few counts of the clone carrying this T cell receptor beta chain. Germline CDR1 SGHNT, CDR2 YENEEA. V was shortened by 1 base and J by 7 bases, with 8 bases between the two germline ends. The CDR3 covers 13 residues. These data originate in a study of regulatory T cells in long-lasting Graves disease. Time point described: newly diagnosed GD, antithyroid drugs for less than 3 months. Preparation of the TCR library used RNA extracted from PBMCs. American Thyroid Association guidelines served as the basis for diagnosing Graves' disease. Sequencing libraries for TCR beta were prepared with iRepertoire HTBI primers and Arm-PCR of CDR3 regions. One entry per CDR3 protein results from TCRdb running MiXCR on the multiplex PCR reads. The sample records about 540,000 distinct CDR3 sequences, about 14% being singletons. The same specimen was also included in a second study, on T cells in Graves' hyperthyroidism and ophthalmopathy. From that paper: Uncontrolled infection, other autoimmune disease, pregnancy or lactation led to exclusion. Most thyroid clonotypes that were expanded above 0.001 also turned up in blood. Model predictions of ophthalmopathy came a median about six months before onset.

Here the sequenced sample was peripheral blood mononuclear cells (PBMCs), taken at new diagnosis, from a patient treated with antithyroid drugs. This TCR derives from a man aged 30 to 45 with Graves disease. The V call is TRBV11-3, the J call TRBJ2-1; no clear D gene. As DNA, the CDR3 is TGTGCCAGCAGCTTAGTGGCAGGTAATGAGCAGTTCTTC. Residues: CASSLVAGNEQFF.